The clone carrying this T cell receptor (beta chain) has at least ten counts. This sample was taken from a study of blood T cell repertoires in COVID-19. About the study: Samples representing acute and convalescent COVID-19 were sourced from the United States, Italy and Spain. The cDNA or gDNA used as material had been derived from T cells, B-cell-depleted T cells, or PBMCs.

Repertoires were generated with immunoSEQ multiplex PCR, while TCRdb's copy carries only in-frame clones and drops some. The sample contains some 180,000 clones, around 76% of which appear only once. There are 14 residues in the CDR3. V lost 2 bases and J 4 bases, leaving 11 bases between the germline ends. CDR1 is SGHTA, CDR2 FQGNSA, per germline. This rearrangement joins TRBV7-2 to TRBJ1-2; no clear D gene. Sequenced sample: peripheral blood. The TCR comes from a woman between 55 and 75 years old with COVID-19, enrolled during active disease. CDR3 DNA sequence: TGTGCCAGCAGCTTAAAGGAGGATCTCTATGGCTACACCTTC. Its translation is CASSLKEDLYGYTF.